Presented here are 24 T cell receptor beta chains from one specimen sequenced in a study of blood T cell repertoires in COVID-19. Profiling relied on immunoSEQ multiplex PCR, and the TCRdb table lists in-frame clones only, not all of them. The sample includes some 250,000 clones, around 84% of them seen just once. The specimen sequenced was PBMCs or T cells enriched from blood (not recorded which). These receptors all stem from a man aged 18-30 years who had recovered from COVID-19.

The V gene is TRBV11-3, the J gene TRBJ1-1; 7 positions match TRBD1. The CDR3 has 16 amino acids. Germline trimming cut 1 base from V and 0 bases from J; bases unmatched to any gene: 5. Germline CDR1 is SGHNT and CDR2 is YENEEA. The CDR3: CASSLGAGGMNTEAFF. CDR3 nucleotides: TGTGCCAGCAGCTTAGGAGCAGGGGGGATGAACACTGAAGCTTTCTTT.

This chain uses TRBV18 with TRBJ2-7, with TRBD1 identical over 10 bases. J was trimmed by 5 bases and V by 3 bases; bases with no gene match: 13. The germline CDR1 and CDR2 sequences are KGHSH and LQKENI. There are 17 residues in the CDR3. CDR3 nucleotide sequence: TGTGCCAGCTCACCGCTTCCTCCGGGACAGGGGACCAACGAGCAGTACTTC. Its translation is CASSPLPPGQGTNEQYF.

V and J are TRBV4-1 and TRBJ2-2, with a weak D call TRBD2 (5 bases). In germline, CDR1 is MGHRA, CDR2 YSYEKL. Deletions cut 4 bases from V and 2 bases from J, with 8 bases between. The CDR3 spans 14 residues. CDR3 bases: TGCGCCAGCAGCCGCGGGTCCAACACCGGGGAGCTGTTTTTT. Translated, it gives CASSRGSNTGELFF.

The chain recombines TRBV5-1 with TRBJ1-2; possible D gene TRBD1, 6 bases. Germline V gene sequence: CDR1 SGHRS, CDR2 YFSETQ. The CDR3 length is 16 residues. Trimming removed 4 bases from V and 3 bases from J, with 19 bases in between. The chain's CDR3 is CASSPQTGGSYYGYTF. For the CDR3, the DNA is TGCGCCAGCAGCCCTCAGACAGGCGGATCGTACTATGGCTACACCTTC.

J is TRBJ1-5 and V is TRBV6-5; 8 nucleotides match TRBD1. Germline CDR1 reads MNHEY; CDR2 reads SVGAGI. V shed 7 bases and J 5 bases; nucleotides not matched to a gene: 4. The CDR3 contains 13 residues. The CDR3 bases are TGTGCCAGCATTGCGGGACAGGATCAGCCCCAGCATTTT. Protein: CASIAGQDQPQHF.

This clone was seen just once. CDR3 protein: CASSYPTTPLAGRDYEQYF. CDR3 bases: TGTGCCAGCAGTTACCCTACGACACCGCTAGCGGGGAGGGACTACGAGCAGTACTTC. The chain is built from TRBV6-2 or TRBV6-3 and TRBJ2-7; 9 nucleotides agree with TRBD2. Unmatched junction bases numbered 17, after V lost 2 bases and J lost 3 bases. CDR1 and CDR2 from the germline V gene are MNHEY and SVGEGT. The CDR3 sequence is 19 residues long.

The genes are TRBV5-1 and TRBJ2-2; 9 bases line up with TRBD1. In germline, CDR1 is SGHRS, CDR2 YFSETQ. The CDR3 is 17 residues long. V lost 4 bases to trimming and J lost 4 bases; unmatched junction nucleotides: 11. In DNA, the CDR3 is TGCGCCAGCAGCCCGCAGCCGGGACAGGGAGGCACCGGGGAGCTGTTTTTT. Residues: CASSPQPGQGGTGELFF.

This clone was detected a few times. The chain recombines TRBV5-8 with TRBJ2-5, with 8 bases aligning to TRBD2. Losses at the gene ends were 2 bases for V and 2 bases for J; bases not matched to a gene: 2. This CDR3 is built from 14 residues. The germline gives CDR1 SGHTS, CDR2 YDEGEE. The DNA for the CDR3 is TGTGCCAGCAGCTTTAGCGGGATTCAAGAGACCCAGTACTTC. This encodes CASSFSGIQETQYF. The entire variable domain, with the rest obtained from reference TRBV5-8 and TRBJ2-5, is as follows: EAGVTQSPTHLIKTRGQQATLRCSPISGHTSVYWYQQALGLGLQFLLWYDEGEERNRGNFPPRFSGRQFPNYSSELNVNALELEDSALYLCASSFSGIQETQYFGPGTRLLVL.

The J gene is TRBJ2-1, the V gene TRBV10-3; TRBD1 matches 7 bases. With 0 bases clipped from V and 0 bases from J, the junction kept 2 bases outside the gene matches. CDR3 length: 16 residues. Germline V lookup: CDR1 ENHRY, CDR2 SYGVKD. In DNA form, the CDR3 reads TGTGCCATCAGTGAGTCGGCAGGGGGCTCCTACAATGAGCAGTTCTTC. It yields the protein CAISESAGGSYNEQFF.

The chain combines TRBV12-3 or TRBV12-4 with TRBJ1-2; tentative D call: TRBD1 (6 bases). V dropped 4 bases and J dropped 8 bases, with 14 bases sitting between them. This CDR3 is 13 amino acids long. CDR3 sequence reads: CASSSQGSSGYTF. CDR3 DNA sequence: TGTGCCAGCAGTTCACAGGGTTCCTCCGGCTACACCTTC.

The V and J genes are TRBV27 and TRBJ1-6; 10 nucleotides match TRBD1. Germline V gives CDR1 MNHEY, CDR2 SMNVEV (reference sequence). J gave up 5 bases and V 7 bases, and 17 bases lay outside the gene matches. The CDR3 has 19 amino acids. The CDR3 region is CASTLPGQGLYRNNSPLHF. In nucleotides, the CDR3 is TGTGCCAGCACCCTTCCGGGACAGGGGCTCTATCGAAATAATTCACCCCTCCACTTT.

CDR3 sequence: CASSPTGAGRTEAFF. The CDR3 DNA reads as TGTGCCAGCTCACCAACGGGCGCAGGGAGGACTGAAGCTTTCTTT. The V call is TRBV18, the J call TRBJ1-1, with D possibly TRBD1 on 5 matching bases. The V and J ends lost 2 bases and 5 bases respectively, with 15 bases between them. CDR3 size: 15 residues. Germline V gives CDR1 KGHSH, CDR2 LQKENI.

The J gene is TRBJ1-1, the V gene TRBV14; 8 nucleotides agree with TRBD1. Trimming removed 3 bases from V and 6 bases from J; junction bases left unmatched: 6. The CDR3 has 14 residues. Germline loops: CDR1 SGHDN, CDR2 FVKESK. The CDR3 region is CASSQQGARAEAFF. The CDR3 region has the DNA TGTGCCAGCAGCCAGCAGGGGGCTAGGGCTGAAGCTTTCTTT.

The table lists this clone with many counts. The genes are TRBV10-3 and TRBJ2-5; possibly TRBD2 for D (5 bases). Germline V gene lookup returns CDR1 ENHRY and CDR2 SYGVKD. This CDR3 spans 14 amino acids. V shed 4 bases and J shed 2 bases, with 11 bases lying between them. DNA for the CDR3: TGTGCCATCAGTGGCCCTAGCAGACAAGAGACCCAGTACTTC. The encoded protein is CAISGPSRQETQYF.

V usage is TRBV19 and J usage is TRBJ1-2, with D uncertain. The ends were cut back, 10 bases at V and 2 bases at J, with 14 bases in the middle. Per germline, CDR1 LNHDA and CDR2 SQIVND (reference sequence). The CDR3 has 13 amino acids. CDR3 bases: TGTGCCACCCACTCTTTGGGCAACTATGGCTACACCTTC. This translates into CATHSLGNYGYTF.

The rearrangement uses TRBV10-3 and TRBJ2-2; the match to TRBD2 covers 8 bases. CDR3 length: 16 residues. Germline CDR1 ENHRY, CDR2 SYGVKD. V shed 6 bases, J shed 1 base, and the junction held 7 bases outside the gene matches. CDR3 coding DNA: TGTGCCATCAGCCCTATGGCGGGGGGGAACACCGGGGAGCTGTTTTTT. It codes for CAISPMAGGNTGELFF.

V is TRBV28 and J is TRBJ2-3, with D perhaps TRBD2 (5 bases). The CDR3 is made up of 15 amino acids. V was pared by 4 bases and J by 3 bases, with 14 bases between. Germline V gene lookup returns CDR1 MDHEN and CDR2 SYDVKM. The CDR3 loop is CASSSLDLTTDTQYF. In DNA form, the CDR3 reads TGTGCCAGCAGTTCCTTGGACTTGACTACAGATACGCAGTATTTT.

The sample holds one count of this clone. This chain links TRBV7-2 with TRBJ2-7; TRBD2 agrees at 12 bases. CDR1 is SGHTA, CDR2 FQGNSA, per germline. V was clipped by 4 bases and J by 2 bases; unmatched bases: 9. This CDR3 region has 17 residues. For the CDR3, the DNA is TGTGCCAGCAGCTCATCCGGACTAGCGGGGATAGCCTACGAGCAGTACTTC. Translation: CASSSSGLAGIAYEQYF.

This chain connects TRBV6-5 to TRBJ2-3; 7 bases agree with TRBD1. Germline assignment: CDR1 MNHEY and CDR2 SVGAGI. Germline trimming cut 4 bases from V and 6 bases from J; bases unmatched to any gene: 10. The length of the CDR3 is 15 residues. DNA of the CDR3: TGTGCCAGCAGTTTTTTCAGGGGGTCATTGGATACGCAGTATTTT. Protein sequence: CASSFFRGSLDTQYF.

CDR3 nucleotides: TGTGCCAGCAGCTTGGGACAGGGGAACCACGAGCAGTACTTC. Translation gives CASSLGQGNHEQYF. This chain connects TRBV5-4 to TRBJ2-7; 8 bases line up with TRBD1. Germline V lookup: CDR1 SGHNT, CDR2 YYREEE (reference sequence). The J segment lost 5 bases and the V segment lost 0 bases, leaving 4 bases of the junction unmatched. This CDR3 has 14 residues.

The rearrangement links TRBV19 to TRBJ1-1, with unresolved D. The CDR3 is made up of 14 amino acids. Germline V gene lookup returns CDR1 LNHDA and CDR2 SQIVND (reference sequence). Trimming pared 5 bases from V and 1 base from J, leaving 11 bases between. CDR3 DNA: TGTGCCAGTAGTCCCCGATGGGCGAACACTGAAGCTTTCTTT. Its translation: CASSPRWANTEAFF.

The V gene is TRBV7-8, the J gene TRBJ2-3, with TRBD2 matching 8 bases. This CDR3 region has 18 residues. Unmatched junction bases numbered 13, after V lost 5 bases and J lost 0 bases. CDR1 is SGHVS, CDR2 FQNEAQ, per germline. CDR3: CASSPDGGGPGSTDTQYF. The DNA for the CDR3 is TGTGCCAGCAGCCCCGACGGGGGGGGGCCCGGTAGCACAGATACGCAGTATTTT.

This rearrangement joins TRBV4-1 to TRBJ1-5; a weak D match, TRBD1 (5 bases). The CDR3 loop spans 14 amino acids. Germline V lookup: CDR1 MGHRA, CDR2 YSYEKL. With 3 bases removed from V and 6 bases from J, the gap between germline ends came to 12 bases. The CDR3 region has the DNA TGCGCCAGCAGCCAGCAGGGTTTTGGTCAGCCCCAGCATTTT. Translated, it gives CASSQQGFGQPQHF.

The chain combines TRBV19 with TRBJ2-4; perhaps TRBD2 as D (6 bases). Germline lookup yields CDR1 LNHDA and CDR2 SQIVND (reference sequence). Trimming took 0 bases from V and 0 from J, leaving 12 bases between them. The CDR3 is 17 amino acids. The CDR3, as DNA: TGTGCCAGTAGTATAGATCCGGCCGGGGGAGCCAAAAACATTCAGTACTTC. The encoded protein is CASSIDPAGGAKNIQYF.